The rows below give T cell receptor beta chains drawn from one sample of a study of cytomegalovirus exposure and HLA in healthy donors. Using immunoSEQ multiplex PCR, the repertoire was profiled, and TCRdb retains in-frame clones only, with some absent. Among more than 150,000 clones, roughly four fifths were seen once, and the ten largest hold around 2%. Sequenced material: PBMCs. These receptors came from a woman aged 18 to 35 in good health and CMV-seropositive. CDR3s include the opening cysteine and the closing phenylalanine or tryptophan. Each record gives: J gene, V gene, clone size, D gene, CDR3 DNA, CDR3 protein. The D gene is left open where the match is weak. For some rows the clone size is stated as once, few or many, or as a class when expanded; others skip it.

>TRBJ1-5|TRBV19|.|.
TGTGCCAGTAGTAGTCAGGGGCACAATCAGCCCCAGCATTTT
CASSSQGHNQPQHF
>TRBJ2-3|TRBV10-1|.|TRBD2
TGCGCCACCTCAGGGGGGACTAGCGGAACAGATACGCAGTATTTT
CATSGGTSGTDTQYF
>TRBJ2-3|TRBV19|.|.
TGTGCCAGTAGTAAGGCCTCCACTAACACAGATACGCAGTATTTT
CASSKASTNTDTQYF
>TRBJ1-6|TRBV5-4|once|TRBD1
TGTGCCAGCAGCTTAGCCGGACAGGGAGCCTCACCCCTCCACTTT
CASSLAGQGASPLHF
>TRBJ1-5|TRBV30|.|TRBD1
TGTGCCTGGAGTGATAGACAGGGGAATCAGCCCCAGCATTTT
CAWSDRQGNQPQHF
>TRBJ2-3|TRBV5-4|once|.
TGTGCCAGCAGCTTGGCCCCCCTAAACGGGTACACAGATACGCAGTATTTT
CASSLAPLNGYTDTQYF
>TRBJ1-1|TRBV28|.|.
TGTGCCGCCACAAGAGAGGGTCTGAACACTGAAGCTTTCTTT
CAATREGLNTEAFF
>TRBJ2-2|TRBV7-2|.|.
TGTGCCAGCAGCTACGGGACATCCGGGGAGCTGTTTTTT
CASSYGTSGELFF
>TRBJ1-1|TRBV7-2|.|TRBD1
TGTGCCAGCAGCCCCGGGACAGGGGGCGCACGGACTGAAGCTTTCTTT
CASSPGTGGARTEAFF
>TRBJ2-3|TRBV19|.|.
TGTGCCAGTAGTAGTTATGGTGGGGCCACAGATACGCAGTATTTT
CASSSYGGATDTQYF
>TRBJ2-3|TRBV27|.|.
TGTGCCAGCAGTTTTTCCGGGTCCTACACAGATACGCAGTATTTT
CASSFSGSYTDTQYF
>TRBJ1-2|TRBV28|.|.
TGTGCCAGCAGTCCGAGACACATCTATGGCTACACCTTC
CASSPRHIYGYTF
>TRBJ1-6|TRBV2|.|TRBD1
TGTGCCAGCAGTAACCAGGGGGCATCACCCCTCCACTTT
CASSNQGASPLHF
>TRBJ2-7|TRBV14|.|.
TGTGCCAGCAGCCCCAGGAGGTACGAGCAGTACTTC
CASSPRRYEQYF
>TRBJ1-5|TRBV6-5|.|.
TGTGCCAGCAGTAACAGGGCCTATAGCAATCAGCCCCAGCATTTT
CASSNRAYSNQPQHF
>TRBJ1-1|TRBV7-9|few|.
TGTGCCGCGTCGGTAGGGAGCACTGAAGCTTTCTTT
CAASVGSTEAFF
>TRBJ2-1|TRBV9|.|.
TGTGCCAGCAGCGTGGGTGGCGGGGGCGCGGAGCAGTTCTTC
CASSVGGGGAEQFF
>TRBJ1-2|TRBV5-6|.|.
TGTGCCAGCAGCTCAACTGCGTTTGACTACAAGAATAATGGCTACACCTTC
CASSSTAFDYKNNGYTF
>TRBJ2-5|TRBV18|.|TRBD2
TGTGCCAGCTCAGCAGCGGGGGGGCCCCAGACCCAGTACTTC
CASSAAGGPQTQYF
>TRBJ1-2|TRBV6-1|few|.
TGTGCCAGCAGTGAAGTCTGGCAGTCATCCTATGGCTACACCTTC
CASSEVWQSSYGYTF
>TRBJ1-6|TRBV28|.|.
TGTGCCAGCCGACATAACAGGGTTTTTAATTCACCCCTCCACTTT
CASRHNRVFNSPLHF
>TRBJ1-6|TRBV14|.|.
TGTGCCAGCAGCCAAGTCGACAGGCGGAGGTTCGGTGGGACCCTCCACTTT
CASSQVDRRRFGGTLHF